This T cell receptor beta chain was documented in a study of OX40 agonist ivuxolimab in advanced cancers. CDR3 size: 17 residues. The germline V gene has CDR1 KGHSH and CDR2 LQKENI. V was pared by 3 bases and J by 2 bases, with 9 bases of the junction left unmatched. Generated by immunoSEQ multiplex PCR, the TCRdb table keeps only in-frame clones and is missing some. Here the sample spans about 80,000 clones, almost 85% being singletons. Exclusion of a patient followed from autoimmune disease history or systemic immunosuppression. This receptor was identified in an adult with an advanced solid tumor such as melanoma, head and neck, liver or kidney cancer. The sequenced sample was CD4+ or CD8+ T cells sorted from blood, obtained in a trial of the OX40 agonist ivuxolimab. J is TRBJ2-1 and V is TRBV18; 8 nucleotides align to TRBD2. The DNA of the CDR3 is TGTGCCAGCTCACCTACACCGGGGCGGGGGGCCTACAATGAGCAGTTCTTC. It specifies CASSPTPGRGAYNEQFF.